This entry lists 31 T cell receptor beta chains sequenced from one sample in a study of memory CD4+ T cells and cytomegalovirus serostatus. Single viable CD3+CD4+CD8-CD45RO+ cells were sorted as the memory CD4+ T cells. Libraries were prepared by immunoSEQ multiplex PCR; TCRdb keeps only in-frame clonotypes and omits some of them. The table records some 57,000 clones, around 79% of them present only once. Material for sequencing was memory CD4+ T cells from blood. Receptors were obtained from an adult in good health and CMV-seronegative.

The V gene is TRBV4-1, the J gene TRBJ1-6; 8 nucleotides line up with TRBD1. J gave up 7 bases and V 2 bases, and 4 bases lay outside the gene matches. CDR1 MGHRA and CDR2 YSYEKL come from the germline V gene. The CDR3 covers 15 residues. The CDR3 loop is CASSQTDRENSPLHF. As DNA, the CDR3 is TGCGCCAGCAGCCAAACGGACAGGGAAAATTCACCCCTCCACTTT.

V usage is TRBV10-2 and J usage is TRBJ2-4, with D hard to call. With 7 bases removed from V and 1 base from J, the gap between germline ends came to 23 bases. The CDR3 covers 18 residues. Germline V gene lookup returns CDR1 WSHSY and CDR2 SAAADI. The CDR3 sequence: CASTLGGQRVGAKNIQYF. As DNA, the CDR3 is TGCGCCAGCACTCTAGGCGGCCAACGGGTTGGGGCCAAAAACATTCAGTACTTC.

The chain has TRBV27 and TRBJ2-7; D is unclear. The germline V gene has CDR1 MNHEY and CDR2 SMNVEV (reference sequence). Trimming took off 3 bases at V and 2 bases at J, with 8 bases between the two ends. This CDR3 has 13 amino acids. The CDR3 nucleotides are TGTGCCAGCAGTTTCAAGAGAACCTACGAGCAGTACTTC. The encoded protein is CASSFKRTYEQYF.

The chain has TRBV30 and TRBJ2-7; 8 nucleotides match TRBD1. With V trimmed by 2 bases and J by 3 bases, 3 bases remained unmatched. Germline CDR1 reads GTSNPN; CDR2 reads SVGIG (reference sequence). The CDR3 extends over 13 amino acids. CDR3 nucleotides: TGTGCCTGGAGTCCCGACAGGGGCTACGAGCAGTACTTC. Translating it yields CAWSPDRGYEQYF.

V usage is TRBV5-6 and J usage is TRBJ1-5, with a tentative D call TRBD1 (6 bases). Germline CDR1 SGHDT, CDR2 YYEEEE. The CDR3 totals 13 residues. Trimming cost V 1 base and J 8 bases, with 10 bases left between them. This CDR3 reads CASSLRGEKPQHF. In DNA, the CDR3 is TGTGCCAGCAGCTTGAGGGGGGAAAAGCCCCAGCATTTT.

The chain couples TRBV6-6 to TRBJ2-6; the D gene is possibly TRBD1 (5 bases). The CDR3 totals 16 residues. The ends were cut back, 2 bases at V and 1 base at J, with 9 bases in the middle. CDR1 is MNHNY and CDR2 is SVGAGI in the germline V gene (reference sequence). CDR3 region: CASSYPAGSGANVLTF. CDR3 coding DNA: TGTGCCAGCAGTTACCCCGCAGGGTCTGGGGCCAACGTCCTGACTTTC.

This clone appeared a single time. V and J are TRBV13 and TRBJ1-1, with TRBD1 matching 10 bases. The CDR3 covers 13 residues. J gave up 4 bases and V 7 bases, and 3 bases lay outside the gene matches. The germline gives CDR1 PRHDT, CDR2 FYEKMQ (reference sequence). The DNA of the CDR3 is TGTGCCAGCACCCGGGACAGGGGCACTGAAGCTTTCTTT. Amino acid sequence: CASTRDRGTEAFF.

J is TRBJ2-5 and V is TRBV7-3, with D uncertain. Germline V gene sequence: CDR1 SGHTA, CDR2 FQGTGA. The CDR3 loop spans 13 amino acids. The V and J ends lost 3 bases and 4 bases respectively, with 9 bases between them. The CDR3 here is CASSFGSRETQYF. The CDR3 DNA sequence: TGTGCCAGCAGCTTCGGTTCCCGAGAGACCCAGTACTTC. The whole variable domain, filled in from reference TRBV7-3 and TRBJ2-5, reads GAGVSQTPSNKVTEKGKYVELRCDPISGHTALYWYRQSLGQGPEFLIYFQGTGAADDSGLPNDRFFAVRPEGSVSTLKIQRTERGDSAVYLCASSFGSRETQYFGPGTRLLVL.

This chain uses TRBV20-1 with TRBJ2-1; D unclear. The CDR3 spans 10 residues. Germline values: CDR1 DFQATT, CDR2 SNEGSKA (reference sequence). V shed 3 bases and J shed 8 bases, with 5 bases lying between them. CDR3 region: CSARTDEQFF. The CDR3 DNA sequence: TGCAGTGCTAGGACGGATGAGCAGTTCTTC.

The chain has TRBV6-1 and TRBJ2-4; 8 nucleotides agree with TRBD2. The germline V gene encodes CDR1 MNHNS and CDR2 SASEGT. The J segment lost 6 bases and the V segment lost 7 bases, leaving 11 bases of the junction unmatched. The CDR3 is 15 amino acids. The chain's CDR3 is CASNIRGGNGNIQYF. The CDR3 DNA sequence: TGTGCCAGCAATATCCGGGGGGGGAATGGAAACATTCAGTACTTC.

V usage is TRBV6-5 and J usage is TRBJ1-4; D perhaps matches TRBD1 (5 bases). V was trimmed by 0 bases and J by 8 bases, leaving 16 bases between them. In germline, CDR1 is MNHEY, CDR2 SVGAGI. CDR3 length equals 16 residues. This CDR3 is CASSYSGRGLGEKLFF. The CDR3 DNA reads as TGTGCCAGCAGTTACTCGGGGCGGGGCTTAGGAGAAAAACTGTTTTTT.

Worth noting for this clone: The sample holds other DNA sequences that translate to the same CDR3. The V call is TRBV30, the J call TRBJ1-2; D perhaps matches TRBD1 (6 bases). Germline values: CDR1 GTSNPN, CDR2 SVGIG (reference sequence). V lost 2 bases, J lost 2 bases, and 6 bases lay in between. This CDR3 has 12 amino acids. The CDR3, as DNA: TGTGCCTGGAGTACAGGGAACTATGGCTACACCTTC. Residues: CAWSTGNYGYTF. Supplemented by reference TRBV30 and TRBJ1-2, the full variable domain reads SQTIHQWPATLVQPVGSPLSLECTVEGTSNPNLYWYRQAAGRGLQLLFYSVGIGQISSEVPQNLSASRPQDRQFILSSKKLLLSDSGFYLCAWSTGNYGYTFGSGTRLTVV.

The chain recombines TRBV11-2 with TRBJ1-3; D call uncertain. Per germline, CDR1 SGHAT and CDR2 FQNNGV. The CDR3 consists of 15 residues. V dropped 0 bases and J dropped 0 bases, with 6 bases sitting between them. The CDR3 sequence is CASSLEGLSGNTIYF. CDR3 nucleotides: TGTGCCAGCAGCTTAGAAGGGCTCTCTGGAAACACCATATATTTT.

This clone was counted only a few times. The rearrangement links TRBV5-4 to TRBJ2-5; D uncertain. Germline lookup yields CDR1 SGHNT and CDR2 YYREEE (reference sequence). CDR3 length: 12 residues. Trimming removed 0 bases from V and 5 bases from J, with 5 bases in between. The CDR3, as DNA: TGTGCCAGCAGCTTGGGGTTGGAGACCCAGTACTTC. Residues: CASSLGLETQYF.

The chain joins TRBV28 to TRBJ2-1, with D possibly TRBD2 on 6 matching bases. V was pared by 6 bases and J by 7 bases, with 25 bases between. The germline CDR1 and CDR2 sequences are MDHEN and SYDVKM. The CDR3 is 17 amino acids. In DNA form, the CDR3 reads TGTGCCAGCAGCCCCGGGGTGGTGGGAAGGAGGGGAAATGAGCAGTTCTTC. It is translated as CASSPGVVGRRGNEQFF.

V and J are TRBV19 and TRBJ1-5; D is uncertain. Per the germline V gene, CDR1 is LNHDA and CDR2 is SQIVND (reference sequence). This CDR3 contains 19 residues. V shed 4 bases and J shed 0 bases, with 22 bases lying between them. CDR3 DNA: TGTGCCAGTAGTAGATTCTTCCCGGACGGGCAGAATAGCAATCAGCCCCAGCATTTT. Translation: CASSRFFPDGQNSNQPQHF.

This sequence joins TRBV5-6 and TRBJ2-3; no clear D. V was pared by 2 bases and J by 4 bases, with 2 bases between. Germline CDR1 reads SGHDT; CDR2 reads YYEEEE. This CDR3 comprises 11 residues. In DNA form, the CDR3 reads TGTGCCAGCAGCTTTGCAGATACGCAGTATTTT. Protein: CASSFADTQYF.

The V call is TRBV4-1, the J call TRBJ2-7; D unclear. CDR3 size: 13 residues. The V gene lost 3 bases and the J gene lost 0 bases, with 6 bases spanning the gap. CDR1 is MGHRA, CDR2 YSYEKL, per germline. CDR3 bases: TGCGCCAGCAGCCATCAGGACTCCTACGAGCAGTACTTC. Translation: CASSHQDSYEQYF.

Concerning this clone itself: A junction boundary mismatches the germline segment, possibly from a read error. The chain has TRBV4-2 and TRBJ1-1; D is perhaps TRBD1 (5 bases). From germline, CDR1 is LGHNA and CDR2 YNFKEQ. The length of the CDR3 is 15 residues. The CDR3 protein is CASSQGQGMNTEAFF. The CDR3 DNA is TGTGCCAGCAGTCAAGGGCAGGGCATGAACACTGAAGCTTTCTTT.

J is TRBJ1-5 and V is TRBV10-1; D gene uncertain. V lost 0 bases and J 9 bases, leaving 12 bases between the germline ends. The CDR3 runs 14 residues. Per the germline V gene, CDR1 is WNHNN and CDR2 is SYGVQD (reference sequence). CDR3 DNA sequence: TGCGCCAGCAGTGAGTCTAGGCAACGCACGCCCCAGCATTTT. It translates to CASSESRQRTPQHF.

The CDR3 bases are TGTGCCAGCAGAGAACAGGATTCAGACGGGGAGCTGTTTTTT. This sequence encodes CASREQDSDGELFF. This rearrangement joins TRBV5-8 to TRBJ2-2, with D possibly being TRBD1 (5 bases). Germline V CDR1 and CDR2: SGHTS, YDEGEE. The CDR3 is 14 residues long. The ends were cut back, 5 bases at V and 7 bases at J, with 15 bases in the middle.

There are a few counts of this clone. The chain couples TRBV10-2 to TRBJ2-7, with 7 bases identical to TRBD1. This CDR3 is built from 12 residues. CDR1 is WSHSY, CDR2 SAAADI, per germline. V gave up 7 bases and J gave up 5 bases; unmatched junction bases: 5. CDR3 DNA: TGCGCCAGCACAAGAACAGGGGACGAGCAGTACTTC. It codes for CASTRTGDEQYF.

The chain links TRBV7-2 to TRBJ1-6; D gene ambiguous. Germline lookup yields CDR1 SGHTA and CDR2 FQGNSA. V was clipped by 4 bases and J by 10 bases, with 11 bases between them. This CDR3 has 13 residues. The CDR3 spells CASSSIAQSPLHF. CDR3 coding DNA: TGTGCCAGCAGCTCCATAGCTCAGTCACCCCTCCACTTT.

The V call is TRBV7-9, the J call TRBJ2-1; no definite D call. In germline, CDR1 is SEHNR, CDR2 FQNEAQ (reference sequence). Trimming took 5 bases from V and 0 from J, leaving 17 bases between them. CDR3 size: 17 residues. The CDR3 DNA is TGTGCCAGCAGCGCATTTTCTGTGACGAGCTCCTACAATGAGCAGTTCTTC. Its protein is CASSAFSVTSSYNEQFF.

CDR3 bases: TGTGCCAGCAGGTCCCATCGGGGGGGCCTTGGGGAGCAGTTCTTC. Its translation: CASRSHRGGLGEQFF. The chain has TRBV28 and TRBJ2-1; TRBD2 aligns across 8 bases. The trim removed 6 bases at V and 10 bases at J, leaving 14 bases unmatched. Germline lookup yields CDR1 MDHEN and CDR2 SYDVKM. The CDR3 has 15 amino acids.

The chain employs TRBV10-3 and TRBJ1-3, with D maybe TRBD1 (6 bases). Deletions cut 6 bases from V and 0 bases from J, with 6 bases between. The CDR3 contains 13 residues. CDR1 and CDR2 (germline): ENHRY, SYGVKD. As DNA, the CDR3 is TGTGCCATCAGGGACAGCTCTGGAAACACCATATATTTT. Residues: CAIRDSSGNTIYF.

The rearrangement uses TRBV7-9 and TRBJ1-2; a possible D gene is TRBD1 (6 bases). The CDR3 consists of 14 residues. CDR1 and CDR2 (germline): SEHNR, FQNEAQ (reference sequence). V was cut by 2 bases and J by 9 bases, with 16 bases left in between. Here the CDR3 reads CASSLYGGAERYTF. The CDR3 coding sequence is TGTGCCAGCAGCTTATATGGGGGGGCTGAGCGCTACACCTTC.

The rearrangement joins TRBV10-3 to TRBJ2-7; D is uncertain. Germline V CDR1 and CDR2: ENHRY, SYGVKD. V was shortened by 3 bases and J by 5 bases, with 11 bases between the two germline ends. There are 13 residues in the CDR3. For the CDR3, the DNA is TGTGCCATCAGTGAAGGAAGCAGCGACGAGCAGTACTTC. It specifies CAISEGSSDEQYF.

V and J are TRBV5-5 and TRBJ2-7; D is unclear. Trimming cost V 0 bases and J 4 bases, with 8 bases left between them. CDR3 length: 13 amino acids. Germline-derived CDR1 and CDR2 are SGHKS and YYEKEE (reference sequence). The CDR3 reads CASSLVAEYEQYF. DNA of the CDR3: TGTGCCAGCAGCTTGGTAGCCGAGTACGAGCAGTACTTC.

Turning to this clone: One end of the junction fails to match germline, which may point to a read error. The chain employs TRBV28 and TRBJ1-3, with 8 nucleotides matching TRBD1. CDR3 length: 15 amino acids. Germline V gene sequence: CDR1 MDHEN, CDR2 SYDVKM. DNA for the CDR3: TGTGCCAGCAGCTCTCCGACAGGGGCTGGGAACACCATATATTTT. This gives the protein CASSSPTGAGNTIYF.

The J gene is TRBJ2-7, the V gene TRBV10-2, with a weak D call TRBD1 (5 bases). This CDR3 contains 14 residues. The V end lost 0 bases, the J end lost 7 bases, and 13 bases lay between the germline ends. Germline lookup yields CDR1 WSHSY and CDR2 SAAADI. DNA for the CDR3: TGCGCCAGCAGTGAGTCTCTAGGGGCTGGGGAGCAGTACTTC. Amino acids: CASSESLGAGEQYF.